The clone carrying this TCR beta chain has only one observation. Its specificity is unknown. The PCR had 60 Vbeta and 13 Jbeta primers. Here immunoSEQ multiplex PCR was the method, and the copy in TCRdb shows in-frame clones only, minus some. The sample yields approximately 100,000 clones, about 80% seen once. Trimming removed 2 bases from V and 2 bases from J, with 19 bases in between. Germline V gene sequence: CDR1 MDHEN, CDR2 SYDVKM. The CDR3 totals 17 residues. This sample stems from a study of cytomegalovirus exposure and HLA in healthy donors. General study findings and limits: Generally TCR sequences proved uncommon, though certain public TCRs appeared in numerous donors.

This TCR was sampled from a female donor in good health and CMV-seropositive. This chain joins TRBV28 and TRBJ2-7; no clear D gene. Specimen: PBMCs. This CDR3 reads CASSLQNRPILAYEQYF. CDR3 bases: TGTGCCAGCAGTTTACAAAATCGTCCTATATTGGCCTACGAGCAGTACTTC.